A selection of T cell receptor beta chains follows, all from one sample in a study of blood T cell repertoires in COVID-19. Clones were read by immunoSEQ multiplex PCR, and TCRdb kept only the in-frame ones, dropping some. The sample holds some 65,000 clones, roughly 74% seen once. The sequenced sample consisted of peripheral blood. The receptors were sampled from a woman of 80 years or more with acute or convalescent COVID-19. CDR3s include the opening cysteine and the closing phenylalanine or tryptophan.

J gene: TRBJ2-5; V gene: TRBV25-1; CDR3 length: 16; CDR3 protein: CASTQSGTIGGETQYF
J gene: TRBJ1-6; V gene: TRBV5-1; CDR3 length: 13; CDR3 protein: CANPRAGRGPLHF
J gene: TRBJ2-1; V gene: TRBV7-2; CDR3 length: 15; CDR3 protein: CASSQRRSSYNEQFF
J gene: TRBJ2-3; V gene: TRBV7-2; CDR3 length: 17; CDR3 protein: CASSLLRGGTSGRTQYF
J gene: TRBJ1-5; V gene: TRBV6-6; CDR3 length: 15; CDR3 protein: CASSKPGQGHQPQHF
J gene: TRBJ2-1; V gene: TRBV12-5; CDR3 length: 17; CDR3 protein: CASGLARTPSSYNEQFF
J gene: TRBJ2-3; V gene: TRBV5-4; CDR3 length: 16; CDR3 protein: CASSPPGQGFADTQYF
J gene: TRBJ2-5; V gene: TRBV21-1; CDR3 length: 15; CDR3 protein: CASSKGRDRRETQYF
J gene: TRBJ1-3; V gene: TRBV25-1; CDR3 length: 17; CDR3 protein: CASSGSTDSYSGNTIYF
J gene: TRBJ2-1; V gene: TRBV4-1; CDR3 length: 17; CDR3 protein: CASSQEGGEGRRNEQFF
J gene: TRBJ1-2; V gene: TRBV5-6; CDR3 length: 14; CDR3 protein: CASSFSPRPSGYTF
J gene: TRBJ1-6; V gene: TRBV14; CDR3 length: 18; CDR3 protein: CASSRPRSTGRDGSPLHF
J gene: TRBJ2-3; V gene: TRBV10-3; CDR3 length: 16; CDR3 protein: CAISDVRDTIGDTQYF
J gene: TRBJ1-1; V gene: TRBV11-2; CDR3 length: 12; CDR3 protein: CASSLQGGEAFF
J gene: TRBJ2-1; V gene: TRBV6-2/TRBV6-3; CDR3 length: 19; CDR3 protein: CASSYPVTGRVQKKNEQFF
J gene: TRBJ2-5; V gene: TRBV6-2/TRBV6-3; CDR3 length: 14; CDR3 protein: CASSYNSGRETQYF
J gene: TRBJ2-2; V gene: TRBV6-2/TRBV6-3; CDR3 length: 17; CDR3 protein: CASSYSILGTTGRELFF
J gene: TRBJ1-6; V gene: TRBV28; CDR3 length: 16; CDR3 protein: CASSGKRGLYNSPLHF
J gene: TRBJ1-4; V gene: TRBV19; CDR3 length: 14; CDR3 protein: CASSRGLGNEKLFF
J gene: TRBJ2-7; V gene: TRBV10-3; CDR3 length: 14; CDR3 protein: CAISLAGGRSEQYF
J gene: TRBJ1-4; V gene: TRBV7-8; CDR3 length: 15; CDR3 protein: CASSPRTGGGEKLFF
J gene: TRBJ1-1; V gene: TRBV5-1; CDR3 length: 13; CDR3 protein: CASSATGNTEAFF
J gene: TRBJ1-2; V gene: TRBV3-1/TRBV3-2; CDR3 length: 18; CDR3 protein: CASSQDVQVRAYYYGYTF
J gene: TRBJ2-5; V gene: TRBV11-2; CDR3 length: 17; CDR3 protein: CASSPLSHRGMQETQYF
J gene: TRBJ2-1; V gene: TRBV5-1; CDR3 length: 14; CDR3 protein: CASRLAGVYNEQFF
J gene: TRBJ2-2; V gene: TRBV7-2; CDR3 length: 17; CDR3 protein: CASSFMAGGDRTGELFF
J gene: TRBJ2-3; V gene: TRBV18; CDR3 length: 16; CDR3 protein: CASSPLGTGGSDTQYF
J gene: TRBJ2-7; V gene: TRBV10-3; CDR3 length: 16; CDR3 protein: CAISEETSGRASEQYF
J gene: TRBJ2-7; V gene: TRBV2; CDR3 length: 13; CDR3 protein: CASSEAGAGEQYF
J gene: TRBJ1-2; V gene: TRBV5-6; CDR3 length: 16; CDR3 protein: CASATMTDYPNYGYTF
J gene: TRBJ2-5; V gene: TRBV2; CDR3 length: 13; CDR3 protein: CASTFRLKETQYF
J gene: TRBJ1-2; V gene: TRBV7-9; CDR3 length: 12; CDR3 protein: CASSSGHFGYTF
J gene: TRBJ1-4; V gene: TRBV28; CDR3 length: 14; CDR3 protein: CASSLLRQPGKLFF
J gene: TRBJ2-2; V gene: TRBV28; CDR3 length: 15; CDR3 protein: CASSGTGAKTGELFF
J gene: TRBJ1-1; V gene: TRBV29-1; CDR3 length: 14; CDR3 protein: CSVARDSGGAEAFF
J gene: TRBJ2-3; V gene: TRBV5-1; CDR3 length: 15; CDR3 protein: CASSSGQGATDTQYF
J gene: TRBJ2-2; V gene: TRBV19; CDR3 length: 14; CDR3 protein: CASSIVAYTGELFF
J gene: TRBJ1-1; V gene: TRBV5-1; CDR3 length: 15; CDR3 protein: CASSPTGTSGREAFF
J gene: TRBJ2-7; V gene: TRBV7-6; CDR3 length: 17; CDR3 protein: CASSLVGGASGRYEQYF
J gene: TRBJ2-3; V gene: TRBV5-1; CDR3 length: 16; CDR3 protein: CASSPETAGSTDTQYF
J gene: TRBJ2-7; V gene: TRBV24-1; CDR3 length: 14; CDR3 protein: CATSGWDRSYEQYF
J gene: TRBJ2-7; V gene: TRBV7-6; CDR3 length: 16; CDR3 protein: CASSPLTSGRVGEQYF
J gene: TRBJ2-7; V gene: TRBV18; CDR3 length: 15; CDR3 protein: CASSPPTGSSYEQYF
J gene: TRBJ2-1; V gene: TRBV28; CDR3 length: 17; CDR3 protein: CASSFMGLAGFRDEQFF
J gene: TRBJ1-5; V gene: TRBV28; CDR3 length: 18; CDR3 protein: CASSLPRTRAYSNQPQHF
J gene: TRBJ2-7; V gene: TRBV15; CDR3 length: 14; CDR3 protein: CATSPRKGAYEQYF
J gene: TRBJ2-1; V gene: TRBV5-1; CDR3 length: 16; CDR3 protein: CASSEAGTSRYNEQFF
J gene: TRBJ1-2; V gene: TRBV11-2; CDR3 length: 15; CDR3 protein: CASSLLRIGDGGYTF
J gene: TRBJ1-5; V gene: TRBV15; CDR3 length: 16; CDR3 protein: CATSTGQGLRNQPQHF
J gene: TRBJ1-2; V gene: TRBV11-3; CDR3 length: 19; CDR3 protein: CASSLVSFRGKNMDYGYTF
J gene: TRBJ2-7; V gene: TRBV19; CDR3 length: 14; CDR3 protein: CASSSRDSPYEQYF
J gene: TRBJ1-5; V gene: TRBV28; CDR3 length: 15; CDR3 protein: CASSYGGGSNQPQHF